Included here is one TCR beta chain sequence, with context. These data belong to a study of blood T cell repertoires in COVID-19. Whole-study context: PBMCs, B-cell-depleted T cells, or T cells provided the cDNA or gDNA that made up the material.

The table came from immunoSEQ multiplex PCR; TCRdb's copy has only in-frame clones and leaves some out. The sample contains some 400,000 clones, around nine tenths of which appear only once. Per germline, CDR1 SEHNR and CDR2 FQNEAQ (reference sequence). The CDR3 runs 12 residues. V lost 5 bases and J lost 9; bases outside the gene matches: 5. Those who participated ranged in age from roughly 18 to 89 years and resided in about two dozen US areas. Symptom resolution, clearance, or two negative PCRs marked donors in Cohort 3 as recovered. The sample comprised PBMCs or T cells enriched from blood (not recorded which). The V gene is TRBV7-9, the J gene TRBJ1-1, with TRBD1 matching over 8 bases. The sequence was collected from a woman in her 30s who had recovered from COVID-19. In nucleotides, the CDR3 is TGTGCCAGCAGCGGTCAGGGGGCTCAAGCTTTCTTT. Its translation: CASSGQGAQAFF. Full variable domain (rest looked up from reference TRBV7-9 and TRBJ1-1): DTGVSQNPRHKITKRGQNVTFRCDPISEHNRLYWYRQTLGQGPEFLTYFQNEAQLEKSRLLSDRFSAERPKGSFSTLEIQRTEQGDSAMYLCASSGQGAQAFFGQGTRLTVV.